These T cell receptor beta chains were read from a single sample in a study of T-cell reconstitution after alpha-beta-depleted transplantation in children. A single record per CDR3 protein comes from TCRdb applying MiXCR to the PCR reads. Of around 680,000 distinct CDR3 sequences in the sample, around 17% were seen once. The source was PBMCs from the stem cell graft donor, collected from the stem cell graft. These receptors all stem from a human donor who donated a stem cell graft to a child with acute myeloid leukemia. CDR3s include the opening cysteine and the closing phenylalanine or tryptophan.

V	CDR3
TRBV20-1	CSADGALTGEDSPLHF
TRBV5-1	CASSNRDRGAYNEQFF
TRBV12-3/TRBV12-4	CASSQGDFSGANVLTF
TRBV10-2	CASRTGSSGNTIYF
TRBV7-9	CASSLAQGTYNEQFF
TRBV29-1	CSVEDGGSVLPRGYTF
TRBV12-3/TRBV12-4	CASSPDTGREETQYF
TRBV25-1	CASSGWVGNTEAFF
TRBV7-9	CASSTPRGSYNEQFF
TRBV27	CASSPIAATRPVEQYF
TRBV20-1	CSARGGKEVVVRSTDTQYF
TRBV20-1	CSARGDRMNTGELFF
TRBV12-3/TRBV12-4	CASSLAGLAGKETQYF
TRBV20-1	CSALGTYGYTF
TRBV10-1	CASSTLTDTQYF
TRBV20-1	CSARMGRGGTETQYF
TRBV12-3/TRBV12-4	CASSQGQVEGNQPQHF
TRBV7-2	CASSLSTGGWEYGYTF
TRBV20-1	CSAGPGKGYTF
TRBV24-1	CATSDQTHSTDTQYF
TRBV20-1	CSARDGGTGRTDTQYF
TRBV10-3	CAISSSGGTADTQYF
TRBV20-1	CSARFPGRIMNTEAFF
TRBV12-2	CASRFRGTLQETQYF
TRBV20-1	CSARAASRVGNQPQHF
TRBV6-1	CASRGDRGIYNEQFF
TRBV6-1	CASSQGQASGNTIYF
TRBV7-2	CASSLDQKNEKLFF
TRBV12-3/TRBV12-4	CASSTGGPSYNEQFF
TRBV5-1	CASSLNRGVYEQFF
TRBV7-2	CASSLGHGGTEAFF
TRBV4-1	CASSQDPPDSMNTEAFF
TRBV29-1	CSVDVPGRRETQYF
TRBV13	CASSIRIGGRDTQYF
TRBV12-3/TRBV12-4	CASSLGTGGNGYTF
TRBV27	CASSLRGLGNGELFF
TRBV6-1	CASSEWGKNTEAFF
TRBV29-1	CSGRGPEATEAFF
TRBV27	CASRLVSAYNEQFF
TRBV5-5	CASSLELGSDYGYTF
TRBV29-1	CSVRPGTQETQYF
TRBV12-3/TRBV12-4	CASSSRTGTTDTQYF
TRBV20-1	CSASPSSGDYNEQFF
TRBV5-6	CASSSDHEKLFF
TRBV10-3	CAISGTFNNEQFF
TRBV6-5	CASSYSGLAGLQETQYF
TRBV6-1	CASSETPGIYSNQPQHF
TRBV5-4	CASSRQSSYEQYF
TRBV4-3	CASSQDRLSVSEQYF
TRBV5-1	CASSLTSGGIYNEQFF
TRBV7-9	CASSTNRNPMNTEAFF